Below are 14 T cell receptor beta chains sequenced from a single sample in a study of blood T cell repertoires in COVID-19. Libraries were prepared by immunoSEQ multiplex PCR; TCRdb keeps only in-frame clonotypes and omits some of them. The table lists 150,000 to 180,000 clones, about 83% of them singletons. The sequenced material came from peripheral blood. Receptors were obtained from a woman aged 55-69 years with COVID-19, enrolled during active disease.

The chain has TRBV5-1 and TRBJ2-5, with 8 nucleotides matching TRBD2. Germline-derived CDR1 and CDR2 are SGHRS and YFSETQ. Trimming removed 4 bases from V and 1 base from J; junction bases left unmatched: 9. This CDR3 spans 16 amino acids. CDR3 loop: CASSPLAGSLQETQYF. The DNA of the CDR3 is TGCGCCAGCAGCCCTTTAGCGGGGAGCCTCCAAGAGACCCAGTACTTC.

This chain joins TRBV15 and TRBJ1-6; D is unresolved. The length of the CDR3 is 15 residues. The ends were cut back, 1 base at V and 5 bases at J, with 9 bases in the middle. Germline CDR1 is LNHNV and CDR2 is YYDKDF (reference sequence). The CDR3 DNA is TGTGCCACCAGCAGAGGGCAGGCCCATAATTCACCCCTCCACTTT. This codes for CATSRGQAHNSPLHF.

This rearrangement joins TRBV9 to TRBJ2-3; 12 bases align to TRBD2. The V segment lost 0 bases and the J segment 2 bases; nucleotides outside the gene matches: 7. Germline CDR1 reads SGDLS; CDR2 reads YYNGEE. The CDR3 length is 18 residues. CDR3 nucleotides: TGTGCCAGCAGCGTAGCCCATGGACTAGCGGGGTTCACAGATACGCAGTATTTT. This translates into CASSVAHGLAGFTDTQYF. The full variable domain, rest sourced from reference TRBV9 and TRBJ2-3, is DSGVTQTPKHLITATGQRVTLRCSPRSGDLSVYWYQQSLDQGLQFLIQYYNGEERAKGNILERFSAQQFPDLHSELNLSSLELGDSALYFCASSVAHGLAGFTDTQYFGPGTRLTVL.

The genes are TRBV5-1 and TRBJ2-1, with a tentative D call TRBD2 (5 bases). The CDR3 is made up of 13 amino acids. V dropped 4 bases and J dropped 12 bases, with 17 bases sitting between them. Germline V gene data show CDR1 as SGHRS and CDR2 as YFSETQ. The chain's CDR3 is CASSPNPLEGQFF. CDR3 bases: TGCGCCAGCAGCCCGAATCCCTTAGAGGGGCAGTTCTTC.

V and J are TRBV18 and TRBJ2-3; TRBD2 agrees at 11 bases. The CDR3 is 15 amino acids. Per germline, CDR1 KGHSH and CDR2 LQKENI. Trimming at V came to 6 bases and at J to 5 bases, leaving 7 bases not matched to a gene. The CDR3 here is CASSRQGLAGDTQYF. In DNA, the CDR3 is TGTGCCAGCTCCCGTCAAGGACTAGCGGGAGATACGCAGTATTTT.

The CDR3 protein is CASSSRRGETQYF. The CDR3 DNA is TGTGCCAGCAGCTCTAGAAGGGGGGAGACCCAGTACTTC. The gene calls are TRBV7-9 and TRBJ2-5, with a weak D call TRBD1 (6 bases). The CDR3 is 13 residues long. Germline CDR1 is SEHNR and CDR2 is FQNEAQ (reference sequence). The V end was cut by 4 bases, the J end by 5 bases, with 11 bases between.

This chain connects TRBV30 to TRBJ1-1; D remains ambiguous. Trimming cost V 3 bases and J 1 base, with 9 bases left between them. The CDR3 covers 13 residues. Germline loops: CDR1 GTSNPN, CDR2 SVGIG (reference sequence). The DNA for the CDR3 is TGTGCCTGGAGCGTCCTAACGAACACTGAAGCTTTCTTT. This sequence encodes CAWSVLTNTEAFF.

This chain joins TRBV6-5 and TRBJ1-4; tentatively, D is TRBD1 (5 bases). Trimming cost V 9 bases and J 8 bases, with 19 bases left between them. Germline CDR1 reads MNHEY; CDR2 reads SVGAGI. The CDR3 is 14 amino acids. CDR3 region: CASLRTPGGEKLFF. Here the CDR3 DNA reads TGTGCCAGTCTTAGGACACCGGGTGGGGAAAAACTGTTTTTT.

This chain joins TRBV2 and TRBJ1-6, with D hard to call. The CDR3 length is 13 residues. Germline values: CDR1 SNHLY, CDR2 FYNNEI. Trimming took off 7 bases at V and 9 bases at J, with 13 bases between the two ends. The CDR3 DNA reads TGTGCCAGCAACGAGAGGACTGGTTCACCCCTCCACTTT. It is translated as CASNERTGSPLHF.

The chain carries TRBV5-1 and TRBJ1-1; D gene uncertain. Trimming removed 0 bases at V and 0 bases at J, with 9 bases between. The CDR3 has 15 amino acids. Germline V gene data show CDR1 as SGHRS and CDR2 as YFSETQ. The CDR3 spells CASSLVQALNTEAFF. CDR3 in DNA: TGCGCCAGCAGCTTGGTCCAGGCCTTGAACACTGAAGCTTTCTTT.

This chain uses TRBV5-8 with TRBJ1-2; D gene uncertain. The CDR3 sequence is 14 residues long. Germline values: CDR1 SGHTS, CDR2 YDEGEE. V lost 0 bases and J lost 5, with 11 bases in between. CDR3: CASSLERRNYGYTF. As DNA, the CDR3 is TGTGCCAGCAGCTTGGAACGCAGAAATTATGGCTACACCTTC.

The chain joins TRBV7-3 to TRBJ2-1; TRBD2 agrees at 10 bases. This CDR3 region has 14 residues. Germline-derived CDR1 and CDR2 are SGHTA and FQGTGA. V lost 3 bases and J lost 8; bases outside the gene matches: 4. For the CDR3, the DNA is TGTGCCAGCAGCTTGCTAGCGGGAGTAGATGAGCAGTTCTTC. It codes for CASSLLAGVDEQFF.

This clone was observed a handful of times. In the same sample, other DNA sequences code for this CDR3. The chain uses TRBV7-6 and TRBJ1-1, with D uncertain. V was trimmed by 1 base and J by 5 bases, leaving 8 bases between them. Germline V gene data show CDR1 as SGHVS and CDR2 as FNYEAQ. The CDR3 is made up of 13 amino acids. The CDR3 DNA sequence: TGTGCCAGCAGCTTAGAACCGGGAACTGAAGCTTTCTTT. It specifies CASSLEPGTEAFF.

The rearrangement joins TRBV7-6 to TRBJ2-1, with 12 bases matching TRBD2. This CDR3 contains 19 residues. Per germline, CDR1 SGHVS and CDR2 FNYEAQ. Trimming at V came to 4 bases and at J to 5 bases, leaving 15 bases not matched to a gene. In DNA, the CDR3 is TGTGCCAGCAGCTACCGGCGGACTAGCGGGATAGGTGGGAACAATGAGCAGTTCTTC. This gives the protein CASSYRRTSGIGGNNEQFF.